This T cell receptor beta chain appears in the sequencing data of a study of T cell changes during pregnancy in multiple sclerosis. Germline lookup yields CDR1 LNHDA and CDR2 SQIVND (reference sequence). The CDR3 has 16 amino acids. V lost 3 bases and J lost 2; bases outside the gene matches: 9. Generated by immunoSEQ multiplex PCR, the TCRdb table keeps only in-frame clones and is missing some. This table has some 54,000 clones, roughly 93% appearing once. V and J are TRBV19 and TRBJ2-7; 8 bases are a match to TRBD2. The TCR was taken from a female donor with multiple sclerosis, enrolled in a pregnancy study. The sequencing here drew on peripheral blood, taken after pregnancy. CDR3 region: CASSISGLAEAYEQYF. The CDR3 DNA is TGTGCCAGTAGTATCTCCGGACTAGCAGAGGCCTACGAGCAGTACTTC.